Detailed here is one TCR beta chain. Its cognate antigen is unknown. The CDR3 has 14 residues. With 9 bases clipped from V and 0 bases from J, the junction kept 6 bases outside the gene matches. The germline V gene has CDR1 MNHNS and CDR2 SASEGT. The data derive from a study of beta chain features in type 1 diabetes. Study information: Patient and healthy donor groups were alike in age, gender and cell yields.

Isolated RNA was reverse transcribed in full, so expressed TCRB transcripts were sequenced. Measured with immunoSEQ multiplex PCR; TCRdb has only the in-frame clones, and not every one. The repertoire consists of 100,000 to 150,000 clones, with roughly 10% occurring once and the leading ten covering 0.7% to 0.85%. Study-wide results and limits: TCRB CDR3 length was moderately but significantly reduced in all four CD4+ subsets of Type 1 diabetes patients. Naive, central memory and Treg TCRB repertoires appeared more alike in patients than in healthy donors.

The clonotype comes from a man aged 25-45 years with type 1 diabetes. J is TRBJ1-2 and V is TRBV6-1; 8 nucleotides agree with TRBD1. The sample taken for sequencing was central memory CD4+ T cells from blood. CDR3 nucleotides: TGTGCCAGTCAAACAGGGGGTACTAACTATGGCTACACCTTC. This translates into CASQTGGTNYGYTF.